These T cell receptor beta chains were read from a single sample in a study of blood T cell repertoires in COVID-19. Profiling relied on immunoSEQ multiplex PCR, and the TCRdb table lists in-frame clones only, not all of them. The sample lists under 250,000 clones, 82% occurring once. Sequenced: peripheral blood. Source of these receptors: a woman in her 70s with acute or convalescent COVID-19. CDR3s include the opening cysteine and the closing phenylalanine or tryptophan. A D gene is named only where the DNA matches it firmly. Expanded clones are given a class, and other clones once, few, many or no size at all.

>TRBJ2-7|TRBD2|-|15|TRBV28
CASSFGTSGSNEQYF
TGTGCCAGCAGCTTTGGGACTAGCGGGAGCAACGAGCAGTACTTC
>TRBJ2-7|TRBD1|-|16|TRBV6-2/TRBV6-3
CASSPRLGQGAYEQYF
TGTGCCAGCAGTCCGCGGCTGGGACAGGGGGCCTACGAGCAGTACTTC
>TRBJ1-2|-|-|15|TRBV5-1
CASRGGESTMYGYTF
TGCGCCAGCAGAGGAGGGGAGTCAACTATGTACGGCTACACCTTC
>TRBJ1-2|-|-|13|TRBV14
CASSRGILYGYTF
TGTGCCAGCAGCCGCGGGATCCTCTATGGCTACACCTTC
>TRBJ2-3|TRBD2|-|15|TRBV2
CASESWTSGTDTQYF
TGTGCCAGCGAGTCGTGGACTAGCGGCACAGATACGCAGTATTTT
>TRBJ1-3|-|once|16|TRBV23-1
CASSQSGGCSGNTIYF
TGCGCCAGCAGTCAATCGGGGGGATGCTCTGGAAACACCATATATTTT
>TRBJ2-7|-|once|15|TRBV21-1
CASSKRGTGAKEQYF
TGTGCCAGCAGCAAAAGGGGGACAGGGGCCAAAGAGCAGTACTTC
>TRBJ1-2|TRBD1|-|18|TRBV6-2/TRBV6-3
CASSLRIPRTGGNYGYTF
TGTGCCAGCAGTCTACGAATCCCGAGAACAGGGGGCAACTATGGCTACACCTTC
>TRBJ1-1|-|-|14|TRBV2
CASSEVSRNTEAFF
TGTGCCAGCAGTGAAGTGAGTAGGAACACTGAAGCTTTCTTT
>TRBJ1-1|TRBD1|-|15|TRBV5-6
CASSFRTGSGTEAFF
TGTGCCAGCAGCTTTCGGACAGGGTCGGGCACTGAAGCTTTCTTT
>TRBJ2-2|TRBD2|-|17|TRBV6-2/TRBV6-3
CASSYSSSGVSTGELFF
TGTGCCAGCAGTTACTCGTCTAGCGGGGTTAGCACCGGGGAGCTGTTTTTT
>TRBJ1-5|TRBD1|-|20|TRBV28
CASSHRGGQGRTWSNQPQHF
TGTGCCAGCAGCCATCGGGGGGGACAGGGGAGGACGTGGAGCAATCAGCCCCAGCATTTT
>TRBJ1-5|-|-|13|TRBV5-1
CASSLAIDQPQHF
TGCGCCAGCAGCTTAGCTATAGATCAGCCCCAGCATTTT
>TRBJ2-2|TRBD1|-|13|TRBV18
CASPGQGNGELFF
TGTGCCAGCCCTGGACAGGGGAACGGGGAGCTGTTTTTT
>TRBJ1-2|-|once|17|TRBV29-1
CSVEDLGSWNANYGYTF
TGCAGCGTTGAAGATCTTGGGAGCTGGAATGCTAACTATGGCTACACCTTC
>TRBJ2-1|-|-|11|TRBV5-8
CASSLAYEQFF
TGTGCCAGCAGCTTAGCTTACGAGCAGTTCTTC
>TRBJ1-2|-|few|13|TRBV5-4
CASSLDSYYGYTF
TGTGCCAGCAGCCTAGACAGCTACTATGGCTACACCTTC
>TRBJ1-1|TRBD1|-|13|TRBV2
CASTRDRETEAFF
TGTGCCAGCACACGGGACAGGGAAACTGAAGCTTTCTTT
>TRBJ2-7|TRBD1|-|14|TRBV3-1/TRBV3-2
CASSFTGTVYEQYF
TGTGCCAGCAGCTTTACCGGGACAGTCTACGAGCAGTACTTC
>TRBJ1-2|TRBD1|-|13|TRBV5-1
CASSLSGQYGYTF
TGCGCCAGCAGCTTGTCGGGACAGTACGGCTACACCTTC
>TRBJ1-1|TRBD1|-|19|TRBV7-2
CASSPFGTETLIVNTEAFF
TGTGCCAGCAGCCCTTTTGGGACAGAGACTTTGATAGTGAACACTGAAGCTTTCTTT
>TRBJ2-7|TRBD1|-|14|TRBV7-8
CASSTWDRSGEQYF
TGTGCCAGCAGCACCTGGGACAGGTCGGGCGAGCAGTACTTC
>TRBJ1-3|TRBD1|-|14|TRBV28
CASRRTGGMDTIYF
TGTGCCAGCAGGCGGACAGGGGGCATGGACACCATATATTTT
>TRBJ1-4|-|-|14|TRBV7-2
CASGHTTTNEKLFF
TGTGCCAGCGGCCATACTACAACTAATGAAAAACTGTTTTTT
>TRBJ2-5|TRBD1|-|15|TRBV5-1
CASNHRGLDQETQYF
TGCGCCAGCAACCACAGGGGGCTGGACCAAGAGACCCAGTACTTC
>TRBJ2-2|-|-|14|TRBV11-3
CASSLGSVTGELFF
TGTGCCAGCAGCTTAGGTTCGGTCACCGGGGAGCTGTTTTTT
>TRBJ1-5|-|-|15|TRBV28
CASILGSYSNQPQHF
TGTGCCAGCATCCTAGGTAGTTATAGCAATCAGCCCCAGCATTTT
>TRBJ1-1|-|once|13|TRBV6-1
CASSEVQASEAFF
TGTGCCAGCAGTGAAGTTCAGGCGTCTGAAGCTTTCTTT
>TRBJ2-3|-|-|13|TRBV29-1
CSVEGSFTDTQYF
TGCAGCGTTGAGGGCAGCTTCACAGATACGCAGTATTTT
>TRBJ1-2|-|-|11|TRBV10-3
CAIGTFYGYTF
TGTGCCATTGGGACATTCTATGGCTACACCTTC
>TRBJ1-6|-|-|13|TRBV7-2
CASSLARNSPLHF
TGTGCCAGCAGCTTAGCGCGTAATTCACCCCTCCACTTT
>TRBJ1-2|-|-|13|TRBV5-4
CASSLGQNYGYTF
TGTGCCAGCAGCTTGGGACAGAACTATGGCTACACCTTC
>TRBJ2-2|-|-|16|TRBV7-2
CASSLERQGRAGELFF
TGTGCCAGCAGCTTAGAAAGACAGGGGAGGGCCGGGGAGCTGTTTTTT
>TRBJ1-5|-|-|15|TRBV4-2
CASSHRDRGDQPQHF
TGTGCCAGCAGCCACCGAGACCGCGGGGATCAGCCCCAGCATTTT
>TRBJ2-7|-|-|16|TRBV6-5
CASSYSRTSPFGEQYF
TGTGCCAGCAGTTACTCTCGGACATCCCCTTTCGGGGAGCAGTACTTC
>TRBJ2-1|TRBD2|few|15|TRBV3-1/TRBV3-2
CASSRLAANNNEQFF
TGTGCCAGCAGCCGGCTAGCGGCAAACAACAATGAGCAGTTCTTC